This TCR beta chain originates from a study of cytomegalovirus exposure and HLA in healthy donors. The PCR contained 60 Vbeta and 13 Jbeta primers. Libraries were prepared by immunoSEQ multiplex PCR; TCRdb keeps only in-frame clonotypes and omits some of them. This table holds approximately 190,000 clones, 87% found once. The source is a boy younger than 10 in good health and CMV-seronegative. The specimen sequenced was PBMCs.

The CDR3 reads CASSPWAVLQETQYF. For the CDR3, the DNA is TGTGCCAGCTCTCCTTGGGCAGTGTTGCAAGAGACCCAGTACTTC. V gene TRBV18 combines with J gene TRBJ2-5; D is undetermined. The CDR3 contains 15 residues. Germline V gene sequence: CDR1 KGHSH, CDR2 LQKENI. With 6 bases removed from V and 2 bases from J, the gap between germline ends came to 16 bases. Looking up the rest from reference TRBV18 and TRBJ2-5 gives the full variable domain: NAGVMQNPRHLVRRRGQEARLRCSPMKGHSHVYWYRQLPEEGLKFMVYLQKENIIDESGMPKERFSAEFPKEGPSILRIQQVVRGDSAAYFCASSPWAVLQETQYFGPGTRLLVL.